The source of this TCR beta chain is a study of T cells in tuberculosis. As for the study in general: This South African cohort compared adolescents with or without latent tuberculosis against adults with active tuberculosis. Findings and limits, study-wide: Smaller alpha distances in active tuberculosis partly reflected shorter CDR3-alpha lengths.

Adolescents were screened for latent TB by skin test and IGRA. On average around 95,000 T cells per donor were immunosequenced. Comments on this clone: The antigen is undetermined.

Generated by immunoSEQ multiplex PCR, the TCRdb table keeps only in-frame clones and is missing some. In the table there are roughly 41,000 clones, around 93% of which are singletons. The germline V gene has CDR1 KGHSH and CDR2 LQKENI. The CDR3 is made up of 14 amino acids. The ends lost 8 bases at V and 3 bases at J; junction bases unmatched: 9. This sequence was found in a donor between 5 and 29 years old with latent tuberculosis or without tuberculosis infection. Some clones in this sample may be carry-over from other donors' samples. Input material: PBMCs. This chain uses TRBV18 with TRBJ2-5; 7 positions match TRBD2. The CDR3 loop is CASTPGLPKETQYF. In nucleotides, the CDR3 is TGTGCCAGCACCCCGGGACTACCGAAAGAGACCCAGTACTTC.